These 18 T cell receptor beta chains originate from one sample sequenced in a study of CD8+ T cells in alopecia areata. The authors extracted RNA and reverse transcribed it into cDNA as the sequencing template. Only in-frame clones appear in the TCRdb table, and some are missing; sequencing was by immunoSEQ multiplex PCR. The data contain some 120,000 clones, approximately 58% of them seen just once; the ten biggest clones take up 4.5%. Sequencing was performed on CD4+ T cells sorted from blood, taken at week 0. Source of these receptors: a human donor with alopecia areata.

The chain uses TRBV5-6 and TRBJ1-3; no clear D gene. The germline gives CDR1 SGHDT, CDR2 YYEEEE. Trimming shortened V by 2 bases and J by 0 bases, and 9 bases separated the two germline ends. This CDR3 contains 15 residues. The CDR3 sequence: CASSLISASGNTIYF. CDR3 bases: TGTGCCAGCAGCTTAATAAGCGCCTCTGGAAACACCATATATTTT. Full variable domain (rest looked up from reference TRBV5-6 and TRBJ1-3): DAGVTQSPTHLIKTRGQQVTLRCSPKSGHDTVSWYQQALGQGPQFIFQYYEEEERQRGNFPDRFSGHQFPNYSSELNVNALLLGDSALYLCASSLISASGNTIYFGEGSWLTVV.

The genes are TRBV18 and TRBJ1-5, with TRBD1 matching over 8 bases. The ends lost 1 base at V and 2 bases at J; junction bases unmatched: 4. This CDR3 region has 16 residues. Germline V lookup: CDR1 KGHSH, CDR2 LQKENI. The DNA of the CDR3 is TGTGCCAGCTCACCACTAGCGACAGGGGGCAATCAGCCCCAGCATTTT. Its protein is CASSPLATGGNQPQHF.

The CDR3 loop reads CASSIRDGSYEQYF. The CDR3 DNA reads as TGTGCCAGTAGTATAAGGGACGGTTCCTACGAGCAGTACTTC. The rearrangement uses TRBV19 and TRBJ2-7; the D call may be TRBD1 or TRBD2 (5 bases each). The CDR3 loop spans 14 amino acids. CDR1 and CDR2 from the germline V gene are LNHDA and SQIVND (reference sequence). V lost 2 bases, J lost 1 base, and 9 bases lay in between.

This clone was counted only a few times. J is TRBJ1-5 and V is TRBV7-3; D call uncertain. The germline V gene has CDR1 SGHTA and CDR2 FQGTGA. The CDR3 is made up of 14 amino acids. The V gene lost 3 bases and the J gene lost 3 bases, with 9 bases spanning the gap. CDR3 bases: TGTGCCAGCAGCTTGAACAGACACAATCAGCCCCAGCATTTT. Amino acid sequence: CASSLNRHNQPQHF.

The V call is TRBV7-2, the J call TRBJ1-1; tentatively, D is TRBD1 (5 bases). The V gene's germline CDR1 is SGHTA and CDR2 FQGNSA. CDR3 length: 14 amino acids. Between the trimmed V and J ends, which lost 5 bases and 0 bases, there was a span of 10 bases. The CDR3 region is CASSPGLMNTEAFF. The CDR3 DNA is TGTGCCAGCAGCCCGGGACTTATGAACACTGAAGCTTTCTTT.

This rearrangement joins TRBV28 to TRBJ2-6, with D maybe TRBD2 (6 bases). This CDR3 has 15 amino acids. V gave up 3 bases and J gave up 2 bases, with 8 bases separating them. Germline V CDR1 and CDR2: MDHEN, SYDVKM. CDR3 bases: TGTGCCAGCAGTTTCGGGAGCGCTGGGGCCAACGTCCTGACTTTC. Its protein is CASSFGSAGANVLTF.

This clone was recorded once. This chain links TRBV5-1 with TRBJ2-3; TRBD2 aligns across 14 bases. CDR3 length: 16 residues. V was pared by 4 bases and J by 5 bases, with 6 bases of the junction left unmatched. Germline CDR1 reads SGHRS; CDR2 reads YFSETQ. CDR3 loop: CASSPGTSGSEDTQYF. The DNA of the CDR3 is TGCGCCAGCAGCCCTGGGACTAGCGGGAGTGAAGATACGCAGTATTTT.

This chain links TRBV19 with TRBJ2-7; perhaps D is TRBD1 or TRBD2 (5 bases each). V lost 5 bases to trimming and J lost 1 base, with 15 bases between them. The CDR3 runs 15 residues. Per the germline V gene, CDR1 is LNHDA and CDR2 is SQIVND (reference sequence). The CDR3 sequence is CASSLRDAESYEQYF. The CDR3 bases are TGTGCCAGTAGTCTCCGGGACGCCGAATCCTACGAGCAGTACTTC.

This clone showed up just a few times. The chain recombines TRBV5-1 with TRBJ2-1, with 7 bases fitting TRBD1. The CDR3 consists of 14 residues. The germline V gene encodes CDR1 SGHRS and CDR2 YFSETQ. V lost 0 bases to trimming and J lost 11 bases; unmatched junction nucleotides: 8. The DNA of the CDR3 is TGCGCCAGCAGCTTGGGGGGGACAGAAGACCAGCAGTTCTTC. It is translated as CASSLGGTEDQQFF.

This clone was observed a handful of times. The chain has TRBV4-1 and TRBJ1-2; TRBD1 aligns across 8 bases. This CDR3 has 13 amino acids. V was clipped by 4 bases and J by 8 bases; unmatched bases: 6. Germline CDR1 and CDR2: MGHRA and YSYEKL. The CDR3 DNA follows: TGCGCCAGCAGCCGGACAGGGATGAGCGGCTACACCTTC. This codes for CASSRTGMSGYTF.

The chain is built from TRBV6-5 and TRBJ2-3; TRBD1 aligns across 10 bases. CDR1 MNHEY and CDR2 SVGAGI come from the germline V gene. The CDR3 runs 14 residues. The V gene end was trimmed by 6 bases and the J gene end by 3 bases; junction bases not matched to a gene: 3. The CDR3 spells CASSRDRGTDTQYF. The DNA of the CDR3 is TGTGCCAGCAGCCGGGACAGGGGAACAGATACGCAGTATTTT.

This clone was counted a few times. This CDR3 is CASGLGSQGSIQYF. The CDR3 DNA sequence: TGTGCTAGTGGTTTGGGGTCCCAGGGAAGCATTCAGTACTTC. The V call is TRBV12-5, the J call TRBJ2-4; TRBD1 might be the D (5 bases). V lost 1 base to trimming and J lost 9 bases, with 13 bases between them. Germline assignment: CDR1 LGHNT and CDR2 FRNRAP. The CDR3 is made up of 14 amino acids.

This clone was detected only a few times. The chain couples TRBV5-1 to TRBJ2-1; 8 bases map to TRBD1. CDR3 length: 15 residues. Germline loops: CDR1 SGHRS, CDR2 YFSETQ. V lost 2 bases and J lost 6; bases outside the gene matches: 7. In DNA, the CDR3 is TGCGCCAGCAGCTTTGGTCAGGGGGCCATCAATGAGCAGTTCTTC. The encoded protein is CASSFGQGAINEQFF.

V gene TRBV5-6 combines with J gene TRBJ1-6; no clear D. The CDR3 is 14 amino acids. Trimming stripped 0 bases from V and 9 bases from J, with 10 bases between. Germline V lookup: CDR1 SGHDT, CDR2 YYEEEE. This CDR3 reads CASSLDFLGSPLHF. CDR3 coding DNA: TGTGCCAGCAGCTTGGATTTCTTGGGTTCACCCCTCCACTTT.

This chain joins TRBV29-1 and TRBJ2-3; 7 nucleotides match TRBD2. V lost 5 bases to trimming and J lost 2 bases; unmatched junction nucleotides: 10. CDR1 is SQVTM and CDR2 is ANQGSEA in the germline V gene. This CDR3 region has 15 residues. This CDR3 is CSVTPLSGFTDTQYF. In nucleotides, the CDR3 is TGCAGCGTTACCCCCCTTAGCGGGTTCACAGATACGCAGTATTTT.

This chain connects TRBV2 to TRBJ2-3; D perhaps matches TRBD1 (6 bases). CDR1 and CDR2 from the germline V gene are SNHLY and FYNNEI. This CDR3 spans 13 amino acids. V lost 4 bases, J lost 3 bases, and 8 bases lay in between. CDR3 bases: TGTGCCAGCAGTGTAGGGGGTACAGATACGCAGTATTTT. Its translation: CASSVGGTDTQYF.

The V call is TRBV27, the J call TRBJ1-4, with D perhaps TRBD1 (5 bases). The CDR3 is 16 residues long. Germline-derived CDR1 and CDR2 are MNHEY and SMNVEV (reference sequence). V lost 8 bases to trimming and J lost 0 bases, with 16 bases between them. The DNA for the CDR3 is TGTGCCAGCCGGACATCCTGGGTGGCAACTAATGAAAAACTGTTTTTT. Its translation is CASRTSWVATNEKLFF.

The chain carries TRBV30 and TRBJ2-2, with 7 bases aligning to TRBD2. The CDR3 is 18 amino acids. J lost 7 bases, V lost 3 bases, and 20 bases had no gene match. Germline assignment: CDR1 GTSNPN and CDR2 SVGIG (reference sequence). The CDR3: CAWRPRGGSGSYVGELFF. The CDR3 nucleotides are TGTGCCTGGAGGCCTCGGGGAGGGTCCGGGAGTTATGTCGGGGAGCTGTTTTTT.